The present entry profiles one T cell receptor beta chain with its context. What it binds is unknown. This record comes from a study of T cell repertoires in cytomegalovirus infection. TCRdb called the reads again in MiXCR, with one record for every CDR3 protein. This sample has some 320,000 distinct CDR3 sequences, with approximately 32% found just once. The CDR3 totals 15 residues. Trimming removed 4 bases at V and 1 base at J, with 11 bases between. CDR1 is SGHKS and CDR2 is YYEKEE in the germline V gene (reference sequence). The clonotype comes from a human donor in good health (CMV status not recorded). Some clones in this sample may be carry-over from other donors' samples. The chain combines TRBV5-5 with TRBJ2-2; D is undetermined. The sequenced sample was cultured PBMCs, obtained from culture after CMV antigen stimulation. CDR3 DNA sequence: TGTGCCAGCAGCCAAGGACGGGTGAACACCGGGGAGCTGTTTTTT. Protein: CASSQGRVNTGELFF.